This TCR beta chain is drawn from a study of T cell responses to AZD1222 COVID-19 vaccine. The CDR3 has 11 residues. The germline gives CDR1 MGHDK, CDR2 SYGVNS. A remark on this clone: One end of the junction fails to match germline, which may point to a read error.

Data came from immunoSEQ multiplex PCR; TCRdb stores just in-frame clones and leaves some out. The sample lists over 95,000 clones; about 90% were seen once. Sequencing used peripheral blood, obtained 28 days after the second AZD1222 dose. The clonotype comes from an adult who received the AZD1222 COVID-19 vaccine. This chain links TRBV25-1 with TRBJ2-1; D is unclear. In nucleotides, the CDR3 is TGTGCCAGCAGTGAATTTAATGGGCAGTTCTTC. Protein product: CASSEFNGQFF.